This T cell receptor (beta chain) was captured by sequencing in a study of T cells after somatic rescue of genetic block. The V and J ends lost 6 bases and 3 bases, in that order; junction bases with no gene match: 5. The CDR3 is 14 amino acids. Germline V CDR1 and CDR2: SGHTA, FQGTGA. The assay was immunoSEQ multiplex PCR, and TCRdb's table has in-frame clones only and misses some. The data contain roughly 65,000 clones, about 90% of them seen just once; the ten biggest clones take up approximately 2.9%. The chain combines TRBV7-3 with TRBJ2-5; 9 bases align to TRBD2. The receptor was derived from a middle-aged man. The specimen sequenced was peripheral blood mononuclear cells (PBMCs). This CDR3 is CASSRRLAEETQYF. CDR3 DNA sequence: TGTGCCAGCAGTCGTCGACTAGCGGAAGAGACCCAGTACTTC.